This entry features one T cell receptor beta chain sequence. Its target is not known. The CDR3 runs 15 residues. Germline CDR1 and CDR2: SGDLS and YYNGEE. With V trimmed by 1 base and J by 5 bases, 4 bases remained unmatched. The data stem from a study of shared clonotypes between healthy human individuals. TCRdb keeps only in-frame clones here, not all; method: immunoSEQ multiplex PCR. The sample carries 1.5 million to 1.9 million clones, around 98% recorded once. Study-wide points: When naive CD4 clonotypes were compared across a few donors, approximately 5% were shared.

The V call is TRBV9, the J call TRBJ2-3; 10 nucleotides agree with TRBD2. This TCR was sampled from a young man in good health. Sequencing was carried out using naive CD4+ T cells sorted from blood. Subset in this sample: CD45RA+ positively selected. The CDR3 protein is CASSVLAGVKDTQYF. For the CDR3, the DNA is TGTGCCAGCAGCGTACTAGCGGGAGTGAAAGATACGCAGTATTTT.